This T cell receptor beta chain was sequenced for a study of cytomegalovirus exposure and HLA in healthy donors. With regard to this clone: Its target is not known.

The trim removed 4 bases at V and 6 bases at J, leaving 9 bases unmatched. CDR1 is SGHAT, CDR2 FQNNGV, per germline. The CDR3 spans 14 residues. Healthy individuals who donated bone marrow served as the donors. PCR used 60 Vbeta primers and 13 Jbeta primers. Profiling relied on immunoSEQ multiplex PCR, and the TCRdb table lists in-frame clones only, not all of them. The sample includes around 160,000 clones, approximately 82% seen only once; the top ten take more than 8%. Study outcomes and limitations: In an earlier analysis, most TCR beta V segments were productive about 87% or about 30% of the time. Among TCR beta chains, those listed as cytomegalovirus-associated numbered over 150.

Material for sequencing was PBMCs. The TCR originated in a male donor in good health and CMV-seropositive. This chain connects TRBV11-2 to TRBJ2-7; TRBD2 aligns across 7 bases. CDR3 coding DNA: TGTGCCAGCAGCTCACCCGGGACTACTGGCGAGCAGTACTTC. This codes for CASSSPGTTGEQYF.